This T cell receptor (beta chain) was captured by sequencing in a study of T cell responses to AZD1222 COVID-19 vaccine. TCRdb's table, derived via immunoSEQ multiplex PCR, lists solely in-frame clones and lacks some. The data hold roughly 150,000 clones, with 92% observed a single time. For this clone: Its target is not known.

V gave up 3 bases and J gave up 0 bases, with 9 bases separating them. Germline CDR1 reads KGHSH; CDR2 reads LQKENI. CDR3 length: 15 amino acids. Broader study findings: Across spike, vaccine-associated CD4 TCRs were found, dominant at 160-218 and 743-854. Donors, mostly white British, included more females; clonal diversity was possibly underestimated.

The chain carries TRBV18 and TRBJ1-5; perhaps TRBD1 as D (6 bases). This clonotype was obtained from an adult in good health. This specimen consisted of peripheral blood, obtained on day 0 of AZD1222 vaccination. In nucleotides, the CDR3 is TGTGCCAGCTCACCCGGGACAAATAGCAATCAGCCCCAGCATTTT. Translating it yields CASSPGTNSNQPQHF. Looking up the rest from reference TRBV18 and TRBJ1-5 gives the full variable domain: NAGVMQNPRHLVRRRGQEARLRCSPMKGHSHVYWYRQLPEEGLKFMVYLQKENIIDESGMPKERFSAEFPKEGPSILRIQQVVRGDSAAYFCASSPGTNSNQPQHFGDGTRLSIL.